One sample yielded the 14 T cell receptor beta chains listed below, sequenced in a study of response to subunit inactivated influenza vaccine (dated by TCRdb to between 2017 and 2018). The library was produced with RT-PCR. This sample was sequenced with an Illumina HiSeq 2500. TCRdb trimmed public reads at Q25 via fastp, called clones via MiXCR and kept in-frame beta chains. All rows with the same CDR3 protein become a single entry with the most common DNA and genes. The sample yields about 180,000 distinct CDR3 sequences; approximately 9.2% were counted once. 9.5% to 13% of the sample goes to the ten largest clones. Source: non-naive T cells sorted from PBMCs, taken on the day of vaccination. According to the study, the label for this sample's cell subset or site signals: memory T cell fraction. Receptor source: a man aged 45-65 years who received an inactivated influenza vaccine. Donor details come from another sample of the same person, matched by shared clones.

This clonotype was counted many times. The rearrangement uses TRBV6-2 or TRBV6-3 and TRBJ1-1; no firm D call. V gave up 2 bases and J gave up 6 bases, with 13 bases separating them. The germline V gene encodes CDR1 MNHEY and CDR2 SVGEGT. This CDR3 spans 14 amino acids. CDR3: CASSYGIMTSEAFF. DNA of the CDR3: TGTGCCAGCAGTTACGGCATCATGACCTCTGAAGCTTTCTTT.

The chain joins TRBV29-1 to TRBJ1-2, with a possible D match to TRBD1 (6 bases). The V gene's germline CDR1 is SQVTM and CDR2 ANQGSEA. Trimming pared 0 bases from V and 4 bases from J, leaving 9 bases between. This CDR3 is built from 13 residues. CDR3 sequence reads: CSVEEGGGYGYTF. For the CDR3, the DNA is TGCAGCGTTGAAGAAGGGGGTGGCTATGGCTACACCTTC.

The V gene is TRBV20-1, the J gene TRBJ2-3; D ambiguous. Germline lookup yields CDR1 DFQATT and CDR2 SNEGSKA (reference sequence). The V end lost 1 base, the J end lost 1 base, and 6 bases lay between the germline ends. This CDR3 spans 13 amino acids. The CDR3 region has the DNA TGCAGTGCTAGAGCCAGCGGCACAGATACGCAGTATTTT. This gives the protein CSARASGTDTQYF.

Only a few counts were recorded for this clonotype. The chain has TRBV6-2 or TRBV6-3 and TRBJ1-3; D may be TRBD1 (5 bases). CDR1 MNHEY and CDR2 SVGEGT come from the germline V gene. The ends were cut back, 1 base at V and 0 bases at J, with 10 bases in the middle. The CDR3 consists of 16 residues. The CDR3 protein is CASSYFPDNSGNTIYF. The CDR3 DNA reads TGTGCCAGCAGTTACTTCCCGGACAACTCTGGAAACACCATATATTTT.

This clonotype has at least ten counts. This CDR3 reads CASSKPAHEQYF. As DNA, the CDR3 is TGTGCCAGCAGCAAACCCGCCCACGAGCAGTACTTC. The chain employs TRBV5-6 and TRBJ2-7; D remains ambiguous. Trimming left V 4 bases short and J 5 bases short, with 10 bases between. The CDR3 covers 12 residues. CDR1 and CDR2 from the germline V gene are SGHDT and YYEEEE.

The chain couples TRBV20-1 to TRBJ2-1, with D hard to call. Trimming took 2 bases from V and 0 from J, leaving 11 bases between them. This CDR3 comprises 15 residues. CDR1 is DFQATT and CDR2 is SNEGSKA in the germline V gene (reference sequence). CDR3 protein: CSARLPHSSYNEQFF. The CDR3 nucleotides read TGCAGTGCTAGACTCCCCCATAGCTCCTACAATGAGCAGTTCTTC.

This clonotype was picked up a small number of times. The chain has TRBV5-1 and TRBJ2-6, with a tentative D call TRBD2 (7 bases). Trimming took off 3 bases at V and 0 bases at J, with 16 bases between the two ends. The CDR3 runs to 18 residues. Germline CDR1 is SGHRS and CDR2 is YFSETQ. The CDR3 bases are TGCGCCAGCAGCTCTACGGGGGGCCAGAGCTCTGGGGCCAACGTCCTGACTTTC. Protein sequence: CASSSTGGQSSGANVLTF.

This clonotype has a handful of counts. V and J are TRBV6-6 and TRBJ1-4; D is undetermined. The ends were cut back, 7 bases at V and 7 bases at J, with 13 bases in the middle. The germline V gene encodes CDR1 MNHNY and CDR2 SVGAGI (reference sequence). CDR3 length: 13 residues. The CDR3 loop reads CASKGGFGEKLFF. The CDR3 nucleotides are TGTGCCAGCAAGGGTGGGTTCGGTGAAAAACTGTTTTTT.

This clonotype was observed a handful of times. This chain connects TRBV6-2 or TRBV6-3 to TRBJ2-1, with 7 positions matching TRBD2. Trimming took 8 bases from V and 8 from J; bases not matched to a gene: 12. Germline CDR1 and CDR2: MNHEY and SVGEGT. The CDR3 has 14 residues. The CDR3 spells CASQRLGGRDEQFF. In DNA, the CDR3 is TGTGCCAGCCAGAGACTAGGTGGGAGGGATGAGCAGTTCTTC.

This clonotype was recorded a few times. The chain carries TRBV12-3 or TRBV12-4 and TRBJ1-4; D perhaps matches TRBD1 (5 bases). The CDR3 loop spans 15 amino acids. Trimming shortened V by 2 bases and J by 4 bases, and 11 bases separated the two germline ends. In DNA, the CDR3 is TGTGCCAGCAGTTTAATGCAGGGAATTAATGAAAAACTGTTTTTT. Translated: CASSLMQGINEKLFF.

This clonotype was seen repeatedly, ten times or more. The chain uses TRBV7-2 and TRBJ2-5; 7 bases are shared with TRBD2. J was trimmed by 2 bases and V by 5 bases; bases with no gene match: 5. The CDR3 runs 14 residues. CDR1 is SGHTA and CDR2 is FQGNSA in the germline V gene. The CDR3 coding sequence is TGTGCCAGCAGCCCAAGCGGGGAACAAGAGACCCAGTACTTC. Its protein product is CASSPSGEQETQYF.

This clonotype has a handful of counts. V and J are TRBV28 and TRBJ2-3; D tentatively reads TRBD1 or TRBD2 (5 bases each). This CDR3 has 11 residues. The germline CDR1 and CDR2 sequences are MDHEN and SYDVKM. Trimming shortened V by 7 bases and J by 8 bases, and 10 bases separated the two germline ends. The CDR3 is CASKSRGTQYF. As DNA, the CDR3 is TGTGCCAGCAAGTCGAGGGGTACGCAGTATTTT.

The chain carries TRBV12-3 or TRBV12-4 and TRBJ2-7; D unresolved. V lost 2 bases to trimming and J lost 4 bases, with 6 bases between them. There are 12 residues in the CDR3. DNA for the CDR3: TGTGCCAGCAGTTTACAGAGGTACGAGCAGTACTTC. Translation: CASSLQRYEQYF.

This clonotype was counted many times. The chain carries TRBV27 and TRBJ2-1; TRBD2 agrees at 10 bases. Per the germline V gene, CDR1 is MNHEY and CDR2 is SMNVEV (reference sequence). The V gene end was trimmed by 6 bases and the J gene end by 7 bases; junction bases not matched to a gene: 9. The CDR3 length is 15 residues. The CDR3 here is CASSLLAGVGNEQFF. CDR3 DNA: TGTGCCAGCAGCTTGCTAGCGGGAGTGGGGAATGAGCAGTTCTTC.